The entry that follows covers one TCR beta chain sequence. The antigen is unknown. V was clipped by 6 bases and J by 3 bases, with 17 bases between them. The germline V gene encodes CDR1 KGHSH and CDR2 LQKENI. The CDR3 contains 15 residues. This sample is part of a study of cytomegalovirus exposure and HLA in healthy donors. Study background: Early release data held 85 million or so unique TCRs from HLA-typed donors.

The PCR used 60 Vbeta and 13 Jbeta primers. Using immunoSEQ multiplex PCR, the repertoire was profiled, and TCRdb retains in-frame clones only, with some absent. Of 120,000 or so clones listed, 60% to 80% are singletons. Notes on the study in general: Researchers left out some V segments, among them TRBV6-2 and TRBV6-3, as indistinguishable. There were 150 to 200 TCR beta chains listed as cytomegalovirus-associated.

Sequences were obtained from PBMCs. The TCR originated in a woman aged 45-60 years in good health and CMV-seronegative. This chain connects TRBV18 to TRBJ1-2; the D gene is possibly TRBD1 (5 bases). As DNA, the CDR3 is TGTGCCAGCTCCGTAATCGCCACGGGGGACTATGGCTACACCTTC. Translating gives CASSVIATGDYGYTF.